What follows are 24 T cell receptor beta chains derived from one specimen sequenced in a study of beta chain features in type 1 diabetes. Expressed TCRB transcripts were sequenced because the entire RNA isolate underwent reverse transcription. TCRdb's table, derived via immunoSEQ multiplex PCR, lists solely in-frame clones and lacks some. The data contain 900,000 or so clones, 15% to 20% of them seen just once; the ten biggest clones take up 0.02% to 0.025%. Input material: naive CD4+ T cells from blood. Every receptor here comes from a young woman in good health.

A word on this clone: Other DNA variants within this sample encode the same CDR3. V and J are TRBV13 and TRBJ2-1; 7 bases map to TRBD1. Germline trimming cut 3 bases from V and 7 bases from J; bases unmatched to any gene: 12. Germline CDR1 reads PRHDT; CDR2 reads FYEKMQ (reference sequence). This CDR3 contains 16 residues. In DNA form, the CDR3 reads TGTGCCAGCAGCTTTCAGGGCAGGGGGAGAAGGAATGAGCAGTTCTTC. It codes for CASSFQGRGRRNEQFF.

The CDR3 reads CASSPRASGSSGELFF. The CDR3 nucleotides read TGTGCCAGCAGCCCCCGGGCTAGCGGGAGCTCCGGGGAGCTGTTTTTT. The gene calls are TRBV11-2 and TRBJ2-2; 10 nucleotides align to TRBD2. Unmatched junction bases numbered 9, after V lost 5 bases and J lost 6 bases. The CDR3 has 16 residues. Germline V lookup: CDR1 SGHAT, CDR2 FQNNGV.

This clone was seen only a few times. V and J are TRBV23-1 and TRBJ2-1; D is possibly TRBD2 (5 bases). TRBV23-1 is filed as an ORF, its function uncertain. This CDR3 region has 15 residues. The ends were cut back, 6 bases at V and 4 bases at J, with 16 bases in the middle. The CDR3 nucleotides are TGCGCCAGCAGATGGACTTCACTCCTTTACAATGAGCAGTTCTTC. Translating gives CASRWTSLLYNEQFF.

This clone came up a few times. This chain connects TRBV5-6 to TRBJ1-2; the D is unclear. V shed 3 bases and J shed 5 bases, with 17 bases lying between them. The CDR3 has 15 amino acids. The germline CDR1 and CDR2 sequences are SGHDT and YYEEEE. For the CDR3, the DNA is TGTGCCAGCAGCTCCGTAAACTACCAACAGTATGGCTACACCTTC. Its protein product is CASSSVNYQQYGYTF.

This clone has only a few counts. V usage is TRBV6-5 and J usage is TRBJ2-2; D remains unclear. Germline CDR1 is MNHEY and CDR2 is SVGAGI. V gave up 3 bases and J gave up 6 bases, with 11 bases separating them. This CDR3 has 14 residues. The CDR3 DNA follows: TGTGCCAGCAGTTATGACGGCGTTCCCGGGGAGCTGTTTTTT. It translates to CASSYDGVPGELFF.

The rearrangement uses TRBV7-2 and TRBJ2-7; TRBD2 matches at 12 bases. The CDR3 runs 15 residues. The V gene's germline CDR1 is SGHTA and CDR2 FQGNSA. The V and J ends lost 4 bases and 6 bases, in that order; junction bases with no gene match: 7. The CDR3, as DNA: TGTGCCAGCAGCTGGCAGGGACTAGCGGGCGGCGAGCAGTACTTC. Translated: CASSWQGLAGGEQYF.

This clone appeared a few times. CDR3: CASSFLLAGLANEQFF. The CDR3, as DNA: TGCGCCAGCAGCTTCCTACTAGCGGGACTCGCCAATGAGCAGTTCTTC. V usage is TRBV5-1 and J usage is TRBJ2-1; TRBD2 aligns across 10 bases. Germline assignment: CDR1 SGHRS and CDR2 YFSETQ. The CDR3 contains 16 residues. With 2 bases clipped from V and 6 bases from J, the junction kept 8 bases outside the gene matches.

This clone was detected a few times. The chain is built from TRBV29-1 and TRBJ2-3; 8 bases line up with TRBD1. There are 15 residues in the CDR3. CDR1 and CDR2 from the germline V gene are SQVTM and ANQGSEA. The ends lost 2 bases at V and 6 bases at J; junction bases unmatched: 10. The DNA of the CDR3 is TGCAGCGTTGAACTGACAGGGGCCTTGGGGGATACGCAGTATTTT. Encoded protein: CSVELTGALGDTQYF.

This clone showed up just a few times. The chain couples TRBV2 to TRBJ2-2, with D tentatively TRBD1 (6 bases). CDR3 length: 14 amino acids. Germline CDR1 SNHLY, CDR2 FYNNEI. V gave up 7 bases and J gave up 5 bases, with 14 bases separating them. CDR3 amino acids: CASKDFRGTGELFF. The DNA of the CDR3 is TGTGCCAGCAAGGATTTCAGGGGTACCGGGGAGCTGTTTTTT.

This chain joins TRBV10-3 and TRBJ2-7; 8 bases align to TRBD1. The CDR3 length is 12 residues. The germline CDR1 and CDR2 sequences are ENHRY and SYGVKD. V trimming: 8 bases; J trimming: 2 bases; junction bases outside the gene matches: 2. The CDR3 bases are TGTGCCATCCGACAGGGGCCCTACGAGCAGTACTTC. Translation gives CAIRQGPYEQYF.

The chain employs TRBV13 and TRBJ1-2; no clear D. In germline, CDR1 is PRHDT, CDR2 FYEKMQ (reference sequence). The CDR3 extends over 16 amino acids. V lost 4 bases and J 4 bases, leaving 19 bases between the germline ends. CDR3 in DNA: TGTGCCAGCAGCTCTCCCGACGGGAAACGGGGCTATGGCTACACCTTC. Its translation: CASSSPDGKRGYGYTF.

The chain couples TRBV19 to TRBJ2-1, with TRBD1 matching over 9 bases. There are 12 residues in the CDR3. The germline V gene has CDR1 LNHDA and CDR2 SQIVND (reference sequence). Unmatched junction bases numbered 4, after V lost 5 bases and J lost 11 bases. The CDR3 DNA follows: TGTGCCAGTAGTCCCTACAGGGGGCAGCAGTTCTTC. It yields the protein CASSPYRGQQFF.

The chain recombines TRBV18 with TRBJ2-2; weak D call: TRBD1 (5 bases). Germline CDR1 reads KGHSH; CDR2 reads LQKENI. The V end lost 2 bases, the J end lost 3 bases, and 16 bases lay between the germline ends. The CDR3 is made up of 17 amino acids. CDR3 amino acids: CASSPFADSTHTGELFF. CDR3 sequence (DNA): TGTGCCAGCTCACCATTCGCCGACAGCACTCACACCGGGGAGCTGTTTTTT.

The chain combines TRBV21-1 with TRBJ2-7. TRBV21-1 is listed as a pseudogene. The CDR3 covers 17 residues. The CDR3 DNA reads as TGTGCCAGCAGCAAAGAACCCGCTCGGCGATATAACTACGAGCAGTACTTC. It yields the protein CASSKEPARRYNYEQYF.

This clone was seen a few times. The J gene is TRBJ2-3, the V gene TRBV7-9; possible D gene TRBD1, 6 bases. The CDR3 consists of 17 residues. CDR1 is SEHNR and CDR2 is FQNEAQ in the germline V gene (reference sequence). V was shortened by 2 bases and J by 2 bases, with 17 bases between the two germline ends. The CDR3: CASSLKRTVKITDTQYF. Written as DNA, the CDR3 is TGTGCCAGCAGCTTAAAACGGACAGTAAAAATCACAGATACGCAGTATTTT.

This clone was detected only a few times. The chain couples TRBV6-1 to TRBJ1-1; D remains unclear. Germline V gives CDR1 MNHNS, CDR2 SASEGT. The CDR3 sequence is 11 residues long. Trimming pared 2 bases from V and 11 bases from J, leaving 9 bases between. CDR3 loop: CASSEPLEAFF. CDR3 nucleotides: TGTGCCAGCAGTGAACCCCTCGAGGCTTTCTTT.

This clone turned up a few times. V is TRBV9 and J is TRBJ2-3; perhaps TRBD2 as D (5 bases). The CDR3 runs to 13 residues. The germline gives CDR1 SGDLS, CDR2 YYNGEE. The V end lost 0 bases, the J end lost 9 bases, and 11 bases lay between the germline ends. CDR3 residues: CASSVVSSGTQYF. The CDR3 DNA reads TGTGCCAGCAGCGTAGTCTCGTCGGGGACGCAGTATTTT. Using reference TRBV9 and TRBJ2-3 for the parts outside the CDR3, the full variable domain is DSGVTQTPKHLITATGQRVTLRCSPRSGDLSVYWYQQSLDQGLQFLIQYYNGEERAKGNILERFSAQQFPDLHSELNLSSLELGDSALYFCASSVVSSGTQYFGPGTRLTVL.

The chain uses TRBV25-1 and TRBJ2-5, with 9 bases aligning to TRBD2. After removal of 3 bases from V and 0 bases from J, the junction contained 5 bases not matched to a gene. Germline CDR1 reads MGHDK; CDR2 reads SYGVNS. The CDR3 loop spans 16 amino acids. The CDR3 DNA follows: TGTGCCAGCAGTGACACTAGCGGGCGGTACCAAGAGACCCAGTACTTC. Translating it yields CASSDTSGRYQETQYF.

This clone was seen a handful of times. The chain carries TRBV5-1 and TRBJ2-7, with 9 bases aligning to TRBD2. V lost 2 bases, J lost 6 bases, and 18 bases stayed unmatched. This CDR3 has 18 amino acids. Per the germline V gene, CDR1 is SGHRS and CDR2 is YFSETQ. The chain's CDR3 is CASSFSGTSRSTRSEQYF. CDR3 nucleotide sequence: TGCGCCAGCAGCTTCTCCGGGACTAGCCGATCCACCCGGAGCGAGCAGTACTTC.

The chain carries TRBV6-5 and TRBJ1-1; D possibly corresponds to TRBD1 (5 bases). Trimming left V 2 bases short and J 5 bases short, with 12 bases between. CDR1 MNHEY and CDR2 SVGAGI come from the germline V gene. This CDR3 has 14 amino acids. CDR3 protein: CASSYGGRITEAFF. In DNA form, the CDR3 reads TGTGCCAGCAGTTACGGGGGAAGAATAACTGAAGCTTTCTTT.

V is TRBV19 and J is TRBJ2-3, with a tentative D call TRBD1 (5 bases). The CDR3 consists of 17 residues. The V gene's germline CDR1 is LNHDA and CDR2 SQIVND (reference sequence). Trimming shortened V by 6 bases and J by 2 bases, and 21 bases separated the two germline ends. CDR3 amino acids: CASSPPQGRINTDTQYF. The CDR3 DNA reads TGTGCCAGTAGCCCGCCCCAGGGAAGGATTAACACAGATACGCAGTATTTT.

Only a few counts were recorded for this clone. This chain joins TRBV28 and TRBJ2-1, with 9 bases lining up with TRBD2. This CDR3 region has 15 residues. V lost 7 bases and J lost 6; bases outside the gene matches: 10. Germline V gene sequence: CDR1 MDHEN, CDR2 SYDVKM. CDR3 in amino acids: CASKGMAGGFNEQFF. As DNA, the CDR3 is TGTGCCAGCAAGGGTATGGCGGGAGGGTTCAATGAGCAGTTCTTC.

J is TRBJ2-2 and V is TRBV7-9, with D uncertain. V lost 3 bases, J lost 5 bases, and 7 bases lay in between. CDR3 length: 13 amino acids. Germline CDR1 SEHNR, CDR2 FQNEAQ (reference sequence). In nucleotides, the CDR3 is TGTGCCAGCAGCTTTCTGGAGACCGGGGAGCTGTTTTTT. It specifies CASSFLETGELFF. The variable domain in full, with the rest retrieved from reference TRBV7-9 and TRBJ2-2, is DTGVSQNPRHKITKRGQNVTFRCDPISEHNRLYWYRQTLGQGPEFLTYFQNEAQLEKSRLLSDRFSAERPKGSFSTLEIQRTEQGDSAMYLCASSFLETGELFFGEGSRLTVL.

Of note for this clone: In the same sample, other DNA sequences code for this CDR3. This chain connects TRBV28 to TRBJ2-7; 11 bases align to TRBD2. CDR1 MDHEN and CDR2 SYDVKM come from the germline V gene. V dropped 5 bases and J dropped 2; count of bases not matched to a gene: 5. The CDR3 sequence is 15 residues long. In nucleotides, the CDR3 is TGTGCCAGCAGTCCCGGGACTAGCGGCCCCTACGAGCAGTACTTC. Protein sequence: CASSPGTSGPYEQYF.